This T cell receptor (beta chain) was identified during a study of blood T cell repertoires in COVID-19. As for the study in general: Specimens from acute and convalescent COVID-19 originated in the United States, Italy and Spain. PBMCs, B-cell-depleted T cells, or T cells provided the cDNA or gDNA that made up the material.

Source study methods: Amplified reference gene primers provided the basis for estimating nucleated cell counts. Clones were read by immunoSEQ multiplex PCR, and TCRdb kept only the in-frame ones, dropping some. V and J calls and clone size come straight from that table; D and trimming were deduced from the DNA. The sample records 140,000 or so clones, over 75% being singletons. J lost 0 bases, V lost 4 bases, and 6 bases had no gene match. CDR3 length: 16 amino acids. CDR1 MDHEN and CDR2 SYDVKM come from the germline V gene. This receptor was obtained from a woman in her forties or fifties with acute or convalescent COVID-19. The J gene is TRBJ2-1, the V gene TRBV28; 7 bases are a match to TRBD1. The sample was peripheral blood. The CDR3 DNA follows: TGTGCCAGCAGTTCTCCGGGACAGCCCTCCTACAATGAGCAGTTCTTC. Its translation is CASSSPGQPSYNEQFF. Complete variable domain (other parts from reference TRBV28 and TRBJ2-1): DVKVTQSSRYLVKRTGEKVFLECVQDMDHENMFWYRQDPGLGLRLIYFSYDVKMKEKGDIPEGYSVSREKKERFSLILESASTNQTSMYLCASSSPGQPSYNEQFFGPGTRLTVL.